The TCR beta chain described here comes from a study of cytomegalovirus exposure and HLA in healthy donors. Study summary: T cells numbering about 179 million yielded some 110 million unique TCR beta sequences in an earlier analysis. Broader study findings: The study listed under 200 cytomegalovirus-associated TCR beta chains. Researchers reported in a later analysis that a missense DCLRE1C variant was tied to TCR beta V- and J-gene trimming.

Use of 60 Vbeta and 13 Jbeta primers characterized the PCR. TCRdb's copy holds only in-frame clones and misses some; the assay was immunoSEQ multiplex PCR. The sample shows around 99,000 clones, around 78% of them seen only once. V shed 0 bases and J 6 bases; nucleotides not matched to a gene: 7. Germline CDR1 reads MGHRA; CDR2 reads YSYEKL. This CDR3 comprises 16 residues. Worth noting for this clone: The antigen remains unidentified.

This chain uses TRBV4-1 with TRBJ2-3; 9 bases are shared with TRBD2. The origin of this receptor is a man aged 25 to 45 in good health and CMV-seronegative. Input material: PBMCs. The CDR3 spells CASSQDISGRADTQYF. CDR3 DNA: TGCGCCAGCAGCCAAGATATTAGCGGGAGAGCTGATACGCAGTATTTT.